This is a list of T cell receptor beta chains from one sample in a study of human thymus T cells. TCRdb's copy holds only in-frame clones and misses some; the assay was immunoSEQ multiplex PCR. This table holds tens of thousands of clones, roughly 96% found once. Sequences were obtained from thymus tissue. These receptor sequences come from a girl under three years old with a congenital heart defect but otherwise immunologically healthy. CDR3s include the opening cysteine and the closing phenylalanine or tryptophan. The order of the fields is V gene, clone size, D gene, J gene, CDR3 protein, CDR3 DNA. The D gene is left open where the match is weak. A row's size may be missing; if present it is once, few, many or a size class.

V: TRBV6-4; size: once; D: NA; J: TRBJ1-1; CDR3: CASSDSGGRGAFF; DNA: TGTGCCAGCAGTGACTCAGGGGGGCGCGGAGCTTTCTTT
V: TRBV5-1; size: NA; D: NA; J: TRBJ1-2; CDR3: CASSIERDGNYGYTF; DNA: TGCGCCAGCAGCATTGAGCGGGACGGGAACTATGGCTACACCTTC
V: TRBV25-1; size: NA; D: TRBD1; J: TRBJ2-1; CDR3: CASGDRGNNEQFF; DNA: TGTGCCAGCGGGGACAGGGGAAACAATGAGCAGTTCTTC
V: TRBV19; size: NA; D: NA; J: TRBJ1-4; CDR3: CASSIQRGRDEKLFF; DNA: TGTGCCAGTAGTATCCAACGGGGGCGGGATGAAAAACTGTTTTTT
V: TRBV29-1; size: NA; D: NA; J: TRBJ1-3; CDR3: CSVVEQRSGNTIYF; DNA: TGCAGCGTTGTCGAGCAACGCTCTGGAAACACCATATATTTT
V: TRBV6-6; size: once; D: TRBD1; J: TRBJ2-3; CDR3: CASRPTGGDTQYF; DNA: TGTGCCAGCAGACCGACAGGGGGAGATACGCAGTATTTT
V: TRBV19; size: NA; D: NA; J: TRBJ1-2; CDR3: CASSIDWQSNYGYTF; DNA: TGTGCCAGTAGTATAGATTGGCAGTCTAACTATGGCTACACCTTC
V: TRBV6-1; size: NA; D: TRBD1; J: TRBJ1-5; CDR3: CASVRDRADQPQHF; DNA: TGTGCCAGCGTACGGGACAGGGCGGACCAGCCCCAGCATTTT
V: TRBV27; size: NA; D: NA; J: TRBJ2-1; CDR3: CASSPGGQGRLSRNEQFF; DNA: TGTGCCAGCAGTCCCGGGGGCCAAGGGAGGCTAAGTAGGAATGAGCAGTTCTTC
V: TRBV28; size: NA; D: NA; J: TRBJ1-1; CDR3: CASSFRHQLNTEAFF; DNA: TGTGCCAGCAGTTTTCGGCACCAGTTGAACACTGAAGCTTTCTTT
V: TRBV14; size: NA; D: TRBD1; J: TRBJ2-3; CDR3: CASSPDRQGMTDTQYF; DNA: TGTGCCAGCAGCCCAGACCGACAGGGGATGACAGATACGCAGTATTTT
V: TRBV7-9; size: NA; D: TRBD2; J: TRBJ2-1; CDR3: CASTKTGLGDDEQFF; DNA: TGTGCCAGCACCAAGACGGGACTAGGCGATGATGAGCAGTTCTTC
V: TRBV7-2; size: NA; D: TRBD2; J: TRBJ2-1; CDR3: CASSLALGTSGRESFYNEQFF; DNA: TGTGCCAGCAGCTTAGCTCTCGGGACTAGCGGGAGGGAGTCCTTCTACAATGAGCAGTTCTTC
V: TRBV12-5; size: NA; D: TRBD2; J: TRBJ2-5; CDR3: CASGPRIREGQETQYF; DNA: TGTGCTAGTGGTCCCCGCATTCGGGAGGGCCAGGAGACCCAGTACTTC
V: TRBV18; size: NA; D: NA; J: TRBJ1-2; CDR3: CASSPIWNIDPYYGYTF; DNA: TGTGCCAGCTCACCGATTTGGAACATAGATCCCTACTATGGCTACACCTTC
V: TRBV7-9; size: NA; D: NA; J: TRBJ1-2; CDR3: CASSLRRGPDLGYTF; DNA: TGTGCCAGCAGCCTAAGGAGAGGTCCGGACCTTGGCTACACCTTC
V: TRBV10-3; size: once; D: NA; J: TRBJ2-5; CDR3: CAISGLASCDQETQYF; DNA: TGTGCCATCAGTGGTTTGGCTAGCTGTGATCAAGAGACCCAGTACTTC
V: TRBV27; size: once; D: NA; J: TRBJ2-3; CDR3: CASSLRNPTVPTDTQYF; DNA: TGTGCCAGCAGTTTGAGAAACCCCACTGTTCCCACAGATACGCAGTATTTT
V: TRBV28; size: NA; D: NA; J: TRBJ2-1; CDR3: CATRGGNEQFF; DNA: TGTGCCACCCGTGGCGGCAATGAGCAGTTCTTC
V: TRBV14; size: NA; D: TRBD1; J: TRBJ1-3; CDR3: CASSQPPTGPYSGNTIYF; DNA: TGTGCCAGCAGCCAACCCCCGACAGGGCCCTACTCTGGAAACACCATATATTTT
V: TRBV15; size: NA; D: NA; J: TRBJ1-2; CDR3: CATRKDRDLYRYGYTF; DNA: TGTGCCACCCGCAAAGACCGGGACCTCTATCGGTATGGCTACACCTTC
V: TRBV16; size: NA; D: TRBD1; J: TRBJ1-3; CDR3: CASSHDSTGSRVGNTIYF; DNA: TGTGCCAGCAGCCACGACTCGACAGGGTCTCGAGTAGGAAACACCATATATTTT
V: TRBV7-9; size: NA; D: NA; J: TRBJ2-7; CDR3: CASSATGPYEQYF; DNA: TGTGCCAGCAGCGCTACGGGACCTTACGAGCAGTACTTC
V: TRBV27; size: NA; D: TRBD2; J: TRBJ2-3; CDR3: CASRGLAGGLGRTDTQYF; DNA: TGTGCCAGCAGAGGACTAGCGGGAGGGTTAGGCCGCACAGATACGCAGTATTTT
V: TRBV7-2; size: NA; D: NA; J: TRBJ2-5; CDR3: CASSLVQAHRETQYF; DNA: TGTGCCAGCAGCTTAGTGCAGGCTCACCGGGAGACCCAGTACTTC
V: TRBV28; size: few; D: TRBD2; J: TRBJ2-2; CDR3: CASSFILAGGIIGELFF; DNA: TGTGCCAGCAGTTTTATCCTAGCGGGAGGGATTATCGGGGAGCTGTTTTTT
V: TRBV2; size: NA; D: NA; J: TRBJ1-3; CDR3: CASSAPSGNTIYF; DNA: TGTGCCAGCAGTGCCCCCTCTGGAAACACCATATATTTT
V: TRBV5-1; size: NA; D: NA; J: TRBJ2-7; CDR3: CASSFSGYEQYF; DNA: TGCGCCAGCAGCTTCTCCGGCTACGAGCAGTACTTC
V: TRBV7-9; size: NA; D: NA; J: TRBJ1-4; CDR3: CASSSSGRATNEKLFF; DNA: TGTGCCAGCAGCTCGTCAGGACGCGCAACTAATGAAAAACTGTTTTTT
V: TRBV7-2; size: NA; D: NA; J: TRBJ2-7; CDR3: CASSQSPNTSYEQYF; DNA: TGTGCCAGCAGCCAGTCCCCAAATACCTCCTACGAGCAGTACTTC
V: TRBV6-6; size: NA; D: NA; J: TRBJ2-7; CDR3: CASSLSGTSYEQYF; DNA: TGTGCCAGCAGTCTATCTGGGACCTCCTACGAGCAGTACTTC
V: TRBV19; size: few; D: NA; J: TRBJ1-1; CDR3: CASSTPRTVGDTEAFF; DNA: TGTGCCAGTAGTACGCCAAGGACAGTAGGGGATACTGAAGCTTTCTTT
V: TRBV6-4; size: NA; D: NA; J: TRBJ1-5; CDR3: CASSDKAKGRCQPQHF; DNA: TGTGCCAGCAGTGACAAGGCCAAGGGTCGATGTCAGCCCCAGCATTTT
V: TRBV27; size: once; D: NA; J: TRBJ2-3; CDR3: CASSLRGQADTQYF; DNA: TGTGCCAGCAGTTTACGGGGGCAGGCAGATACGCAGTATTTT
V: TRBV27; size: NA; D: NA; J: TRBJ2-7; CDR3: CASSSRILTGFSYEQYF; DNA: TGTGCCAGCAGTTCCCGGATCCTAACGGGATTCTCCTACGAGCAGTACTTC
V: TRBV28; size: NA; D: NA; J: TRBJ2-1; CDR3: CASSLLPGWEQFF; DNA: TGTGCCAGCAGCCTCCTCCCTGGGTGGGAGCAGTTCTTC
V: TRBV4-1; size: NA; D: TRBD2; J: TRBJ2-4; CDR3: CASSHQGTSGRAPLAKNIQYF; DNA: TGCGCCAGCAGCCACCAAGGGACTAGCGGGAGGGCCCCTCTGGCCAAAAACATTCAGTACTTC
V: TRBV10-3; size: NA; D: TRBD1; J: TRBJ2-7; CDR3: CAIHEDRAAEQYF; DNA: TGTGCCATCCACGAGGACAGGGCGGCCGAGCAGTACTTC
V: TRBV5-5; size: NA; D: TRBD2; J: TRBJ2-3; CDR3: CASSFRLAGDSYTDTQYF; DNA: TGTGCCAGCAGCTTCCGGCTAGCGGGAGATTCGTATACAGATACGCAGTATTTT
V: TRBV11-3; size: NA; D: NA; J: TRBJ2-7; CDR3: CASSLFEQYF; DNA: TGTGCCAGCAGCTTATTCGAGCAGTACTTC
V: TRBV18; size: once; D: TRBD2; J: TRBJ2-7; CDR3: CASSPRDRFSGRLGSYEQYF; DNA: TGTGCCAGCTCACCAAGGGACAGGTTTAGCGGGAGGCTTGGGTCCTACGAGCAGTACTTC